These 9 T cell receptor beta chains were sequenced from one sample in a study of blood T cell repertoires in COVID-19. The assay was immunoSEQ multiplex PCR, and TCRdb's table has in-frame clones only and misses some. The sample lists around 160,000 clones; over 85% were seen once. The specimen was peripheral blood. These receptors came from a woman aged 55-70 years with COVID-19, enrolled during active disease.

The chain joins TRBV6-4 to TRBJ2-3, with TRBD2 matching 9 bases. The CDR3 totals 15 residues. Trimming took 6 bases from V and 0 from J; bases not matched to a gene: 4. Per germline, CDR1 MRHNA and CDR2 SNTAGT. CDR3 sequence: CASSVTSGSTDTQYF. The CDR3, as DNA: TGTGCCAGCAGCGTGACTAGCGGTAGCACAGATACGCAGTATTTT.

V and J are TRBV6-5 and TRBJ1-2, with D possibly being TRBD1 (6 bases). Germline V CDR1 and CDR2: MNHEY, SVGAGI. V shed 2 bases and J shed 5 bases, with 15 bases lying between them. The CDR3 contains 15 residues. In DNA form, the CDR3 reads TGTGCCAGCAGTTACCGTGGCAGGGGAAGTTATGGCTACACCTTC. It yields the protein CASSYRGRGSYGYTF.

This CDR3 is CASSKTTGLTEAFF. CDR3 in DNA: TGTGCCAGCAGCAAGACGACGGGTCTTACTGAAGCTTTCTTT. The chain combines TRBV5-6 with TRBJ1-1; D gene ambiguous. There are 14 residues in the CDR3. V was pared by 4 bases and J by 5 bases, with 15 bases between. Germline V gene data show CDR1 as SGHDT and CDR2 as YYEEEE. Full variable domain (rest looked up from reference TRBV5-6 and TRBJ1-1): DAGVTQSPTHLIKTRGQQVTLRCSPKSGHDTVSWYQQALGQGPQFIFQYYEEEERQRGNFPDRFSGHQFPNYSSELNVNALLLGDSALYLCASSKTTGLTEAFFGQGTRLTVV.

The CDR3 DNA sequence: TGTGCCAGCTCAACGGCAGTCAGGGTGGTAAACTATGGCTACACCTTC. Its protein product is CASSTAVRVVNYGYTF. This rearrangement joins TRBV18 to TRBJ1-2, with D possibly being TRBD1 (5 bases). Trimming stripped 5 bases from V and 2 bases from J, with 18 bases between. CDR3 size: 16 residues. Germline-derived CDR1 and CDR2 are KGHSH and LQKENI.

This sequence joins TRBV4-2 and TRBJ2-5; possible D gene TRBD2, 7 bases. The CDR3 is 16 amino acids. V lost 1 base to trimming and J lost 1 base, with 13 bases between them. The germline V gene has CDR1 LGHNA and CDR2 YNFKEQ. The CDR3 DNA reads as TGTGCCAGCAGCCAAGGTCCTCGGGGGGCCCAAGAGACCCAGTACTTC. It specifies CASSQGPRGAQETQYF.

This chain connects TRBV5-1 to TRBJ2-1; 13 bases are shared with TRBD2. The germline V gene encodes CDR1 SGHRS and CDR2 YFSETQ. The CDR3 runs to 18 residues. The J segment lost 6 bases and the V segment lost 0 bases, leaving 9 bases of the junction unmatched. The CDR3 here is CASSLAPVTSGGANEQFF. The CDR3 DNA follows: TGCGCCAGCAGCTTGGCCCCGGTAACTAGCGGGGGGGCCAATGAGCAGTTCTTC.

This chain links TRBV15 with TRBJ2-5, with a tentative D call TRBD1 (6 bases). Germline V lookup: CDR1 LNHNV, CDR2 YYDKDF (reference sequence). Trimming shortened V by 3 bases and J by 3 bases, and 14 bases separated the two germline ends. The CDR3 runs 15 residues. The CDR3 spells CATSRGTAGEETQYF. CDR3 nucleotides: TGTGCCACCAGCAGGGGGACCGCAGGGGAAGAGACCCAGTACTTC.

The chain joins TRBV4-2 to TRBJ1-5, with D possibly matching TRBD1 (6 bases). The germline V gene has CDR1 LGHNA and CDR2 YNFKEQ. The CDR3 runs 15 residues. The V end was cut by 1 base, the J end by 1 base, with 8 bases between. The CDR3 sequence: CASSQAQGSNQPQHF. The CDR3 region has the DNA TGTGCCAGCAGCCAAGCACAGGGAAGCAATCAGCCCCAGCATTTT.

The table lists this clone with a count of one. The CDR3 loop is CASSLLRETYGYTF. The CDR3 nucleotides read TGTGCCAGCAGCTTGCTTCGGGAGACCTATGGCTACACCTTC. V gene TRBV5-6 combines with J gene TRBJ1-2; D is unresolved. CDR3 length equals 14 residues. Trimming shortened V by 1 base and J by 4 bases, and 11 bases separated the two germline ends. Germline CDR1 and CDR2: SGHDT and YYEEEE.